Below, 23 T cell receptor beta chains from the same sample are listed, as sequenced in a study of T cell changes during pregnancy in multiple sclerosis. The data were produced by immunoSEQ multiplex PCR, yet TCRdb's version contains in-frame clones alone and is incomplete. The sample lists 55,000 to 85,000 clones, 85% to 95% occurring once. Here the sequenced sample was peripheral blood, taken in the third trimester of pregnancy. All receptors derive from a female donor with multiple sclerosis, enrolled in a pregnancy study.

This rearrangement joins TRBV27 to TRBJ1-5; the match to TRBD1 covers 11 bases. The V gene's germline CDR1 is MNHEY and CDR2 SMNVEV (reference sequence). V lost 4 bases and J lost 9; bases outside the gene matches: 11. This CDR3 contains 16 residues. This CDR3 reads CASSSWTGGEGMPQHF. For the CDR3, the DNA is TGTGCCAGCAGTTCATGGACAGGGGGCGAGGGTATGCCCCAGCATTTT.

The chain recombines TRBV7-2 with TRBJ2-7, with 8 nucleotides matching TRBD2. The ends lost 4 bases at V and 7 bases at J; junction bases unmatched: 6. Germline lookup yields CDR1 SGHTA and CDR2 FQGNSA. The CDR3 length is 13 residues. This CDR3 reads CASSSASGREQYF. The CDR3 DNA sequence: TGTGCCAGCAGCTCCGCTAGCGGGCGTGAGCAGTACTTC. Full variable domain (outside the CDR3, taken from reference TRBV7-2 and TRBJ2-7): GAGVSQSPSNKVTEKGKDVELRCDPISGHTALYWYRQSLGQGLEFLIYFQGNSAPDKSGLPSDRFSAERTGGSVSTLTIQRTQQEDSAVYLCASSSASGREQYFGPGTRLTVT.

This chain links TRBV15 with TRBJ1-5; TRBD1 agrees at 7 bases. Trimming removed 0 bases from V and 0 bases from J; junction bases left unmatched: 2. Germline assignment: CDR1 LNHNV and CDR2 YYDKDF (reference sequence). The CDR3 has 16 amino acids. The CDR3, as DNA: TGTGCCACCAGCAGAGAAGGGGGCTATAGCAATCAGCCCCAGCATTTT. This encodes CATSREGGYSNQPQHF.

CDR3 sequence: CASSPRSKGQITYEQYF. CDR3 coding DNA: TGTGCCAGCTCACCACGGAGTAAGGGACAGATAACCTACGAGCAGTACTTC. The chain links TRBV18 to TRBJ2-7, with 7 bases matching TRBD1. V was clipped by 1 base and J by 2 bases; unmatched bases: 11. CDR3 length: 17 residues. From germline, CDR1 is KGHSH and CDR2 LQKENI.

V gene TRBV4-1 combines with J gene TRBJ2-1; 9 bases map to TRBD2. Germline CDR1 MGHRA, CDR2 YSYEKL. The CDR3 sequence is 17 residues long. The V gene end was trimmed by 2 bases and the J gene end by 2 bases; junction bases not matched to a gene: 7. CDR3 loop: CASSQTTSGFPYNEQFF. The CDR3 DNA reads TGCGCCAGCAGCCAAACAACTAGCGGGTTCCCCTACAATGAGCAGTTCTTC.

The chain combines TRBV5-4 with TRBJ2-5, with 9 bases aligning to TRBD2. The CDR3 runs 15 residues. With 1 base clipped from V and 2 bases from J, the junction kept 3 bases outside the gene matches. In germline, CDR1 is SGHNT, CDR2 YYREEE (reference sequence). The CDR3 is CASSLTSGPQETQYF. CDR3 coding DNA: TGTGCCAGCAGCTTGACTAGCGGGCCTCAAGAGACCCAGTACTTC.

The V gene is TRBV4-1, the J gene TRBJ1-4; D remains ambiguous. Per germline, CDR1 MGHRA and CDR2 YSYEKL. V lost 0 bases and J lost 7, with 15 bases in between. This CDR3 spans 16 amino acids. In DNA form, the CDR3 reads TGCGCCAGCAGCCAAGATTTCGGGTACGTTGGTGAAAAACTGTTTTTT. Translating gives CASSQDFGYVGEKLFF.

The chain uses TRBV5-8 and TRBJ1-1; 7 bases fit TRBD1. The CDR3 sequence is 17 residues long. V shed 4 bases, J shed 1 base, and the junction held 13 bases outside the gene matches. The V gene's germline CDR1 is SGHTS and CDR2 YDEGEE. This CDR3 reads CASSLGTAPPRNTEAFF. The CDR3 DNA reads TGTGCCAGCAGCCTCGGGACAGCACCGCCCAGGAACACTGAAGCTTTCTTT.

The chain links TRBV4-2 to TRBJ2-3; weak D call: TRBD2 (6 bases). This CDR3 region has 15 residues. Germline V gives CDR1 LGHNA, CDR2 YNFKEQ. V lost 1 base, J lost 2 bases, and 10 bases lay in between. As DNA, the CDR3 is TGTGCCAGCAGCCAAGGGCCGGGACTCACAGATACGCAGTATTTT. This codes for CASSQGPGLTDTQYF.

The chain is built from TRBV6-6 and TRBJ2-7; 10 bases line up with TRBD1. Germline lookup yields CDR1 MNHNY and CDR2 SVGAGI (reference sequence). The junction had 4 bases not matched to a gene; V was cut back by 1 base and J by 1 base. CDR3 length: 16 residues. The CDR3 protein is CASSYLGTGASYEQYF. Written as DNA, the CDR3 is TGTGCCAGCAGTTACTTAGGGACAGGGGCTTCCTACGAGCAGTACTTC.

V is TRBV10-3 and J is TRBJ2-3; TRBD1 agrees at 8 bases. CDR3 length: 15 residues. Germline V gene sequence: CDR1 ENHRY, CDR2 SYGVKD. V was pared by 10 bases and J by 2 bases, with 11 bases of the junction left unmatched. The CDR3 DNA reads TGTGCCACGAAGCAGGGGGCACCAAACACAGATACGCAGTATTTT. This codes for CATKQGAPNTDTQYF.

CDR3 amino acids: CASSLGQGPLYEQYF. The CDR3 DNA sequence: TGTGCCAGCAGCTTAGGCCAGGGGCCGCTCTACGAGCAGTACTTC. V gene TRBV7-2 combines with J gene TRBJ2-7; possibly TRBD1 for D (6 bases). The CDR3 length is 15 residues. Germline V CDR1 and CDR2: SGHTA, FQGNSA. V lost 1 base and J lost 3, with 13 bases in between.

The chain joins TRBV12-5 to TRBJ2-1; D is possibly TRBD2 (5 bases). The V gene's germline CDR1 is LGHNT and CDR2 FRNRAP. The CDR3 totals 13 residues. The V gene lost 6 bases and the J gene lost 6 bases, with 12 bases spanning the gap. The CDR3 bases are TGTGCTAGTGGGCAACTAGTAGTCAATGAGCAGTTCTTC. This encodes CASGQLVVNEQFF.

The rearrangement uses TRBV5-1 and TRBJ1-3; 9 bases align to TRBD1. After removal of 3 bases from V and 0 bases from J, the junction contained 7 bases not matched to a gene. CDR3 length equals 17 residues. Germline-derived CDR1 and CDR2 are SGHRS and YFSETQ. The CDR3 sequence: CASSSLTGGSSGNTIYF. As DNA, the CDR3 is TGCGCCAGCAGCTCTTTGACAGGGGGTAGCTCTGGAAACACCATATATTTT.

The chain has TRBV4-3 and TRBJ2-2; 14 bases line up with TRBD2. The CDR3 is made up of 17 amino acids. CDR1 is LGHNA and CDR2 is YSLEER in the germline V gene. V was clipped by 4 bases and J by 5 bases; unmatched bases: 6. CDR3 in amino acids: CASSPGLAGGQTGELFF. In DNA form, the CDR3 reads TGCGCCAGCAGCCCCGGACTAGCGGGAGGACAGACCGGGGAGCTGTTTTTT.

This clone was detected once. The gene calls are TRBV5-1 and TRBJ1-1; D remains unclear. V dropped 0 bases and J dropped 3 bases, with 12 bases sitting between them. CDR1 and CDR2 (germline): SGHRS, YFSETQ. This CDR3 is 15 amino acids long. The CDR3 region has the DNA TGCGCCAGCAGCTTGGAAACCGTAGCGTACACTGAAGCTTTCTTT. It encodes CASSLETVAYTEAFF.

The chain employs TRBV6-6 and TRBJ2-1; D unresolved. The length of the CDR3 is 13 residues. V was pared by 5 bases and J by 6 bases, with 11 bases between. CDR1 is MNHNY, CDR2 SVGAGI, per germline (reference sequence). The CDR3 here is CASSHRWANEQFF. Written as DNA, the CDR3 is TGTGCCAGCAGTCATCGGTGGGCCAATGAGCAGTTCTTC.

The chain carries TRBV5-1 and TRBJ1-1, with 8 nucleotides matching TRBD1. From germline, CDR1 is SGHRS and CDR2 YFSETQ. This CDR3 has 14 residues. The V segment lost 3 bases and the J segment 3 bases; nucleotides outside the gene matches: 4. This CDR3 is CASSWGTGDTEAFF. The CDR3 region has the DNA TGCGCCAGCAGCTGGGGGACAGGAGACACTGAAGCTTTCTTT.

J is TRBJ2-7 and V is TRBV4-1, with D possibly matching TRBD2 (5 bases). Germline-derived CDR1 and CDR2 are MGHRA and YSYEKL. Trimming removed 2 bases at V and 2 bases at J, with 13 bases between. CDR3 size: 15 residues. The DNA of the CDR3 is TGCGCCAGCAGCCAACTGGCCGGGATCCCCTACGAGCAGTACTTC. This gives the protein CASSQLAGIPYEQYF.

V usage is TRBV11-2 and J usage is TRBJ2-7, with TRBD2 identical over 13 bases. V trimming: 5 bases; J trimming: 5 bases; junction bases outside the gene matches: 6. This CDR3 comprises 15 residues. The germline gives CDR1 SGHAT, CDR2 FQNNGV. This CDR3 is CASSGLAGVIDEQYF. The DNA for the CDR3 is TGTGCCAGCAGCGGACTAGCGGGAGTGATTGACGAGCAGTACTTC.

The chain couples TRBV19 to TRBJ2-7, with a weak D call TRBD2 (6 bases). Germline CDR1 reads LNHDA; CDR2 reads SQIVND (reference sequence). There are 14 residues in the CDR3. V lost 5 bases and J 5 bases, leaving 16 bases between the germline ends. The CDR3 DNA reads as TGTGCCAGTAGTCGGGGCGGGAATCTCCACGAGCAGTACTTC. Protein: CASSRGGNLHEQYF.

V gene TRBV6-5 combines with J gene TRBJ2-7; D is possibly TRBD2 (6 bases). The CDR3 totals 15 residues. The germline V gene encodes CDR1 MNHEY and CDR2 SVGAGI. The V gene lost 4 bases and the J gene lost 6 bases, with 19 bases spanning the gap. The CDR3 DNA is TGTGCCAGCAGTTTGCGGGGAGGACCCCCTCTCGAGCAGTACTTC. Translating gives CASSLRGGPPLEQYF.

The V and J genes are TRBV10-3 and TRBJ2-1; 9 bases fit TRBD2. Losses at the gene ends were 0 bases for V and 6 bases for J; bases not matched to a gene: 9. CDR3 length: 17 amino acids. In germline, CDR1 is ENHRY, CDR2 SYGVKD. This CDR3 is CAISESTGLAGSNEQFF. CDR3 in DNA: TGTGCCATCAGTGAGTCGACGGGACTAGCAGGCTCCAATGAGCAGTTCTTC.